The sequence of this T cell receptor beta chain was determined in a study of blood T cell repertoires in COVID-19. CDR1 and CDR2 from the germline V gene are ENHRY and SYGVKD. CDR3 length: 12 amino acids. The V and J ends lost 5 bases and 8 bases respectively, with 12 bases between them. The protocol was immunoSEQ multiplex PCR, while the TCRdb copy is restricted to in-frame clones and leaves out a portion. The data contain about 160,000 clones, just over 90% of them seen just once; the ten biggest clones take up around 2%. The rearrangement links TRBV10-3 to TRBJ1-1, with D unresolved. Sequencing used peripheral blood. This TCR was sampled from a woman aged 55-70 years with COVID-19, enrolled during active disease. As DNA, the CDR3 is TGTGCCATCAGTCCGAATAGGGAGGAAGCTTTCTTT. Its translation: CAISPNREEAFF.